The clone carrying this T cell receptor beta chain was counted a few times. The data were obtained in a study of regulatory T cells in long-lasting Graves disease. Construction of the TCR beta libraries employed iRepertoire HTBI primers in conjunction with Arm-PCR of CDR3 regions. TCRdb reanalysed the multiplex PCR reads using MiXCR and keeps one entry per CDR3 protein. Of hundreds of thousands of distinct CDR3 sequences in the sample, 16% were seen once. V shed 5 bases and J shed 3 bases, with 10 bases lying between them. The germline gives CDR1 SGHTA, CDR2 FQGTGA. The CDR3 has 14 amino acids. The time point was: newly diagnosed GD, antithyroid drugs for less than 3 months. PBMC RNA was the source of the TCR library. The sample was also linked to a second study, of T cells in Graves' hyperthyroidism and ophthalmopathy.

This clonotype was obtained from a man in his forties or fifties with Graves disease. The chain uses TRBV7-3 and TRBJ2-2; tentative D call: TRBD1 (6 bases). Specimen: peripheral blood mononuclear cells (PBMCs), collected at new diagnosis, from a patient treated with antithyroid drugs. CDR3 loop: CASSQDSDTGELFF. In DNA, the CDR3 is TGTGCCAGCAGCCAGGACAGTGACACCGGGGAGCTGTTTTTT.